What follows are 26 T cell receptor beta chains derived from one specimen sequenced in a study of beta chain features in type 1 diabetes. Whole-study results and caveats: Within each of all four CD4+ subsets, Type 1 diabetes patients had TCRB CDR3s that were moderately but significantly shorter.

Their cognate antigens are unknown. Sequenced material consisted of expressed TCRB transcripts (all of the isolated RNA was reverse transcribed). Profiling relied on immunoSEQ multiplex PCR, and the TCRdb table lists in-frame clones only, not all of them. The table has approximately 150,000 clones, 10% to 15% seen once; the top ten hold under 1.5%. The sequenced sample consisted of central memory CD4+ T cells from blood. The source of these receptors is a man younger than 35 with type 1 diabetes.

The chain links TRBV6-1 to TRBJ2-3; D is unresolved. The CDR3 is 14 amino acids. The germline V and J ends were trimmed by 6 bases and 1 base, with 11 bases remaining between them. The V gene's germline CDR1 is MNHNS and CDR2 SASEGT. CDR3 in amino acids: CASRENRGTDTQYF. The CDR3 DNA reads TGTGCCAGCAGGGAAAACCGAGGCACAGATACGCAGTATTTT.

V usage is TRBV6-6 and J usage is TRBJ2-1; tentatively, D is TRBD1 or TRBD2 (5 bases each). Trimming cost V 8 bases and J 0 bases, with 11 bases left between them. Germline CDR1 and CDR2: MNHNY and SVGAGI (reference sequence). The CDR3 runs to 14 residues. The CDR3: CASSGPSSYNEQFF. The DNA of the CDR3 is TGTGCCAGCTCGGGACCCAGCTCCTACAATGAGCAGTTCTTC.

This clone was recorded many times. The chain couples TRBV4-2 to TRBJ2-1, with a weak D call TRBD2 (6 bases). The CDR3 is 14 amino acids. V was cut by 0 bases and J by 7 bases, with 10 bases left in between. Germline CDR1 and CDR2: LGHNA and YNFKEQ. The CDR3 loop is CASSQETRGNEQFF. In DNA form, the CDR3 reads TGTGCCAGCAGCCAAGAGACTAGAGGGAATGAGCAGTTCTTC.

This clone was seen only once. The rearrangement uses TRBV2 and TRBJ2-1; 12 bases line up with TRBD2. This CDR3 has 15 residues. Germline-derived CDR1 and CDR2 are SNHLY and FYNNEI. V shed 6 bases, J shed 5 bases, and the junction held 5 bases outside the gene matches. The CDR3 here is CASRPTSGGHNEQFF. The DNA of the CDR3 is TGTGCCAGCAGGCCGACTAGCGGGGGACACAATGAGCAGTTCTTC.

The gene calls are TRBV5-1 and TRBJ2-7; TRBD1 might be the D (6 bases). Germline lookup yields CDR1 SGHRS and CDR2 YFSETQ. This CDR3 contains 15 residues. V was trimmed by 0 bases and J by 2 bases, leaving 12 bases between them. The CDR3 here is CASSLGGQPPYEQYF. The CDR3 region has the DNA TGCGCCAGCAGCTTGGGTGGACAGCCCCCCTACGAGCAGTACTTC.

This clone was observed many times. The same CDR3 is also encoded by other DNA sequences in this sample. This rearrangement joins TRBV20-1 to TRBJ2-5; D is uncertain. The CDR3 contains 11 residues. Germline CDR1 and CDR2: DFQATT and SNEGSKA (reference sequence). The V and J ends lost 5 bases and 5 bases respectively, with 9 bases between them. In DNA, the CDR3 is TGCAGTGCTGGCGGACGGGAGACCCAGTACTTC. Translated: CSAGGRETQYF.

V and J are TRBV6-6 and TRBJ1-6; D might be TRBD1 (6 bases). The V gene's germline CDR1 is MNHNY and CDR2 SVGAGI (reference sequence). V shed 5 bases and J shed 8 bases, with 16 bases lying between them. CDR3 size: 15 residues. CDR3 in DNA: TGTGCCAGCAGTCCCCCAACAGGGACCGATTCACCCCTCCACTTT. This encodes CASSPPTGTDSPLHF.

This chain connects TRBV10-3 to TRBJ1-4; no definite D call. V dropped 8 bases and J dropped 4 bases, with 8 bases sitting between them. The germline V gene encodes CDR1 ENHRY and CDR2 SYGVKD. CDR3 length: 12 amino acids. The DNA of the CDR3 is TGTGCCATCCCCCTTCATAATGAAAAACTGTTTTTT. This translates into CAIPLHNEKLFF.

A few counts support this clone. The chain is built from TRBV30 and TRBJ2-3; D call uncertain. CDR3 size: 11 residues. The V gene lost 2 bases and the J gene lost 2 bases, with 2 bases spanning the gap. In germline, CDR1 is GTSNPN, CDR2 SVGIG (reference sequence). The CDR3 nucleotides are TGTGCCTGGAGTTACACAGATACGCAGTATTTT. Protein: CAWSYTDTQYF.

This clone was counted only a few times. This chain links TRBV30 with TRBJ1-2; D not certain. Germline CDR1 is GTSNPN and CDR2 is SVGIG (reference sequence). This CDR3 has 12 residues. The V end was cut by 2 bases, the J end by 8 bases, with 12 bases between. The CDR3: CAWSWQTGGYTF. The CDR3, as DNA: TGTGCCTGGAGTTGGCAGACTGGCGGCTACACCTTC.

The V call is TRBV5-1, the J call TRBJ2-1; D may correspond to TRBD1 or TRBD2 (7 bases each). The ends were cut back, 7 bases at V and 9 bases at J, with 20 bases in the middle. CDR1 and CDR2 from the germline V gene are SGHRS and YFSETQ. The CDR3 runs to 14 residues. CDR3 amino acids: CASSQPDREGEQFF. The CDR3 region has the DNA TGCGCCAGCTCCCAGCCCGACAGGGAGGGTGAGCAGTTCTTC.

This clone was seen a few times. J is TRBJ1-6 and V is TRBV5-6; TRBD1 is a possible D gene (6 bases). The CDR3 totals 14 residues. In germline, CDR1 is SGHDT, CDR2 YYEEEE. Between the trimmed V and J ends, which lost 4 bases and 10 bases, there was a span of 15 bases. CDR3 amino acids: CASSAIQGRSPLHF. The CDR3 DNA reads TGTGCCAGCAGCGCGATACAGGGCCGGTCACCCCTCCACTTT.

The chain has TRBV11-3 and TRBJ2-1, with 9 bases that match TRBD2. V trimming: 2 bases; J trimming: 12 bases; junction bases outside the gene matches: 11. The CDR3 loop spans 15 amino acids. Germline V gives CDR1 SGHNT, CDR2 YENEEA. The CDR3 nucleotides are TGTGCCAGCAGCTTAAGAGGGACTAGCACCGAGGGGCAGTTCTTC. It codes for CASSLRGTSTEGQFF. Based on the CDR3 plus reference TRBV11-3 and TRBJ2-1, the full variable domain is EAGVVQSPRYKIIEKKQPVAFWCNPISGHNTLYWYLQNLGQGPELLIRYENEEAVDDSQLPKDRFSAERLKGVDSTLKIQPAELGDSAVYLCASSLRGTSTEGQFFGPGTRLTVL.

This clone was detected a few times. This rearrangement joins TRBV6-5 to TRBJ2-1; D is undetermined. Germline V CDR1 and CDR2: MNHEY, SVGAGI. The CDR3 has 15 residues. V lost 0 bases and J 1 base, leaving 7 bases between the germline ends. In DNA, the CDR3 is TGTGCCAGCAGTTACTCGGATGGGTCCTACAATGAGCAGTTCTTC. Its translation is CASSYSDGSYNEQFF.

This clone was seen at least ten times. V is TRBV14 and J is TRBJ2-1; D is undetermined. V lost 4 bases and J 4 bases, leaving 2 bases between the germline ends. This CDR3 contains 11 residues. The germline gives CDR1 SGHDN, CDR2 FVKESK. The CDR3 loop reads CASSLYNEQFF. For the CDR3, the DNA is TGTGCCAGCAGCCTATACAATGAGCAGTTCTTC.

The J gene is TRBJ1-2, the V gene TRBV9; D ambiguous. Germline CDR1 SGDLS, CDR2 YYNGEE. The CDR3 has 14 residues. Trimming left V 3 bases short and J 8 bases short, with 17 bases between. The CDR3 DNA is TGTGCCAGCAGCGAGGACGGTGGATTCGGAGGCTACACCTTC. Protein sequence: CASSEDGGFGGYTF.

This chain uses TRBV23-1 with TRBJ1-1; 7 nucleotides match TRBD1. TRBV23-1 belongs to the ORF category, with a function that is uncertain. The CDR3 length is 17 residues. V was pared by 0 bases and J by 0 bases, with 7 bases of the junction left unmatched. The CDR3 nucleotides are TGCGCCAGCAGTCAATCGGGCAGGGGGTCTCTGAACACTGAAGCTTTCTTT. Protein sequence: CASSQSGRGSLNTEAFF.

This clone was seen a handful of times. The chain employs TRBV19 and TRBJ2-1; D gene ambiguous. V lost 0 bases and J lost 8, with 8 bases in between. The CDR3 contains 13 residues. Germline-derived CDR1 and CDR2 are LNHDA and SQIVND (reference sequence). CDR3 in DNA: TGTGCCAGTAGTATAGATGAAGGATATGAGCAGTTCTTC. It codes for CASSIDEGYEQFF.

This chain connects TRBV6-6 to TRBJ2-7, with D possibly TRBD1 on 6 matching bases. This CDR3 spans 12 amino acids. The ends were cut back, 8 bases at V and 2 bases at J, with 10 bases in the middle. Germline V lookup: CDR1 MNHNY, CDR2 SVGAGI (reference sequence). The CDR3 reads CASGQSAYEQYF. The CDR3 DNA reads TGTGCCAGCGGACAGAGTGCCTACGAGCAGTACTTC.

There are a few counts of this clone. The rearrangement uses TRBV7-9 and TRBJ1-4; perhaps TRBD1 as D (5 bases). The germline CDR1 and CDR2 sequences are SEHNR and FQNEAQ (reference sequence). V lost 5 bases and J 7 bases, leaving 14 bases between the germline ends. The CDR3 spans 14 residues. In nucleotides, the CDR3 is TGTGCCAGCAGCCCGCAGGGTGGTGGTGAAAAACTGTTTTTT. Encoded protein: CASSPQGGGEKLFF.

V usage is TRBV7-9 and J usage is TRBJ2-5; D unclear. CDR1 and CDR2 (germline): SEHNR, FQNEAQ (reference sequence). The CDR3 has 14 residues. Trimming removed 2 bases at V and 5 bases at J, with 12 bases between. CDR3 in amino acids: CASSLTINRETQYF. Here the CDR3 DNA reads TGTGCCAGCAGCTTAACGATTAATCGGGAGACCCAGTACTTC.

The CDR3 loop is CASSQATGQQGRTDTIYF. The CDR3 nucleotides are TGCGCCAGCAGCCAAGCAACGGGTCAGCAGGGGAGGACGGACACCATATATTTT. The rearrangement uses TRBV4-1 and TRBJ1-3; possibly TRBD1 for D (6 bases). The CDR3 runs 18 residues. Looked up from germline, CDR1 is MGHRA and CDR2 is YSYEKL. V was clipped by 1 base and J by 8 bases, with 24 bases between them.

This clone was recorded a few times. The same CDR3 can be traced to other DNA sequences in this sample. The J gene is TRBJ2-6, the V gene TRBV30; TRBD2 might be the D (6 bases). Deletions cut 6 bases from V and 4 bases from J, with 19 bases between. The CDR3 sequence is 16 residues long. In germline, CDR1 is GTSNPN, CDR2 SVGIG (reference sequence). CDR3: CACPPAGVGGANVLTF. The CDR3 DNA reads as TGTGCCTGCCCCCCAGCGGGTGTCGGGGGGGCCAACGTCCTGACTTTC.

This clone was seen a handful of times. The rearrangement links TRBV7-8 to TRBJ1-4; TRBD1 agrees at 9 bases. Per the germline V gene, CDR1 is SGHVS and CDR2 is FQNEAQ. The CDR3 length is 15 residues. Trimming took 5 bases from V and 4 from J; bases not matched to a gene: 5. CDR3 loop: CASSIRTGVNEKLFF. The CDR3 region has the DNA TGTGCCAGCAGCATCCGGACAGGGGTTAATGAAAAACTGTTTTTT.

The chain is built from TRBV11-1 and TRBJ2-1, with 9 positions matching TRBD1. CDR3 length equals 15 residues. Trimming took 6 bases from V and 1 from J; bases not matched to a gene: 4. In germline, CDR1 is SGHAT, CDR2 FQDESV (reference sequence). The CDR3 loop is CASRSGTGSYNEQFF. The CDR3 DNA follows: TGTGCCAGCAGGTCCGGGACAGGGTCCTACAATGAGCAGTTCTTC.

The chain recombines TRBV23-1 with TRBJ1-5; D gene ambiguous. TRBV23-1 is known as an ORF, though its function is uncertain. CDR3 length equals 13 residues. With 0 bases removed from V and 3 bases from J, the gap between germline ends came to 3 bases. CDR3 region: CASSQSLNQPQHF. For the CDR3, the DNA is TGCGCCAGCAGTCAATCCCTCAATCAGCCCCAGCATTTT.